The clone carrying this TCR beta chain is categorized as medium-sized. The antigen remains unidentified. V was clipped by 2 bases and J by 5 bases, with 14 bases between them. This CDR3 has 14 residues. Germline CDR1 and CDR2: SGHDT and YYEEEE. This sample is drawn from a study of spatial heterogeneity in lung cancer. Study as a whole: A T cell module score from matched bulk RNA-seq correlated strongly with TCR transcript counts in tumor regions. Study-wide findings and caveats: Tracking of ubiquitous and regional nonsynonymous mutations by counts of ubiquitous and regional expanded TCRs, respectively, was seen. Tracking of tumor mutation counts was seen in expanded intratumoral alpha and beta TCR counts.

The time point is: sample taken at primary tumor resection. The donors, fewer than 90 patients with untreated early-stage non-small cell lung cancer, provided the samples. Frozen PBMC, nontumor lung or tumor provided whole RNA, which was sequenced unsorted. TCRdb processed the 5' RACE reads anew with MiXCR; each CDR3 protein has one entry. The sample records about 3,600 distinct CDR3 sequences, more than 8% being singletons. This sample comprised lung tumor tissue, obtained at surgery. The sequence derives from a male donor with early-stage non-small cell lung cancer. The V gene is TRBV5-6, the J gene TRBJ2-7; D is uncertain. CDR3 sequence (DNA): TGTGCCAGCAGCTTCATATTCAAGGCCAACGAGCAGTACTTC. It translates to CASSFIFKANEQYF.